These 2 T cell receptor beta chains were sequenced from one sample in a study of shared clonotypes between healthy human individuals. Sequencing was performed with immunoSEQ multiplex PCR; in TCRdb, only in-frame clones are kept and a portion is missing. The data contain 800,000 to 950,000 clones, 90% to 98% of them singletons. CD45RO negativity and positive selection for CCR7 defined naive CD8 cells, a population that excluded terminally differentiated effector memory CD45RA+ cells. Material for sequencing was naive CD8+ T cells sorted from blood. These receptor sequences come from a man aged 25-40 years in good health.

The chain carries TRBV9 and TRBJ1-1; D not resolved. Germline loops: CDR1 SGDLS, CDR2 YYNGEE. The CDR3 loop spans 13 amino acids. V was trimmed by 3 bases and J by 0 bases, leaving 6 bases between them. The CDR3 DNA sequence: TGTGCCAGCAGCGCAGGCGTGAACACTGAAGCTTTCTTT. Amino acids: CASSAGVNTEAFF.

The rearrangement links TRBV28 to TRBJ2-1; 8 nucleotides match TRBD2. The CDR3 spans 15 residues. Germline V CDR1 and CDR2: MDHEN, SYDVKM. Trimming cost V 5 bases and J 5 bases; bases outside gene matches: 8. In DNA, the CDR3 is TGTGCCAGCAGTATGCTAGCGGGCAGGAACAATGAGCAGTTCTTC. Residues: CASSMLAGRNNEQFF. Drawing the rest from reference TRBV28 and TRBJ2-1, the complete variable domain is DVKVTQSSRYLVKRTGEKVFLECVQDMDHENMFWYRQDPGLGLRLIYFSYDVKMKEKGDIPEGYSVSREKKERFSLILESASTNQTSMYLCASSMLAGRNNEQFFGPGTRLTVL.